A selection of T cell receptor beta chains follows, all from one sample in a study of T cells after yellow fever vaccination. TCRdb itself ran the 5' RACE reads through MiXCR, one entry per CDR3 protein. The sample has around 340,000 distinct CDR3 sequences, around 13% seen once; the top ten hold more than 3%. Sequences were derived from CD4+ T cells sorted from PBMCs, sampled 15 days after the yellow fever booster vaccination. The receptors come from a man between 18 and 35 years old who received the YFV17D yellow fever vaccine. The CDR3 runs from the conserved cysteine through the conserved F or W. The D gene is left open where the match is weak. Size is omitted from some rows. Given values are once, few, many or a class for expanded clones.

many NA 15 TRBJ1-5 TRBV4-1 CASSPDRAGNQPQHF TGCGCCAGCAGCCCGGACCGGGCCGGCAATCAGCCCCAGCATTTT
once TRBD1 15 TRBJ1-5 TRBV20-1 CSASPQGWGNQPQHF TGCAGTGCTAGTCCACAGGGGTGGGGCAATCAGCCCCAGCATTTT
NA NA 14 TRBJ2-2 TRBV5-1 CASSRRVGTGELFF TGCGCCAGCAGCCGCCGGGTAGGCACCGGGGAGCTGTTTTTT
few TRBD1 17 TRBJ2-3 TRBV3-1 CASSQAGTAYSTDTQYF TGTGCCAGCAGCCAAGCCGGGACAGCCTACTCCACAGATACGCAGTATTTT
NA NA 14 TRBJ1-2 TRBV7-6 CASSLLTGAGGYTF TGTGCCAGCAGCTTACTCACGGGGGCCGGTGGCTACACCTTC
many NA 14 TRBJ1-1 TRBV7-6 CASSLNHGDTEAFF TGTGCCAGCAGCTTAAACCACGGGGACACTGAAGCTTTCTTT
many TRBD2 15 TRBJ2-3 TRBV4-3 CASSQQSGGTDTQYF TGCGCCAGCAGCCAACAAAGCGGGGGCACAGATACGCAGTATTTT
few NA 15 TRBJ2-3 TRBV12-3/TRBV12-4 CASIKGPYRADTQYF TGTGCCAGCATAAAAGGTCCTTATCGGGCAGATACGCAGTATTTT
few NA 15 TRBJ2-3 TRBV6-2/TRBV6-3 CASSYTWPTPDTQYF TGTGCCAGCAGTTACACATGGCCGACCCCAGATACGCAGTATTTT
NA NA 12 TRBJ1-4 TRBV7-8 CASSLIGEKLFF TGTGCCAGCAGCTTAATCGGGGAAAAACTGTTTTTT
few TRBD1 16 TRBJ1-5 TRBV12-3/TRBV12-4 CASSHGPGQGNQPQHF TGTGCCAGCAGTCATGGACCGGGACAGGGAAATCAGCCCCAGCATTTT
NA NA 16 TRBJ1-5 TRBV6-1 CASSEATVYSNQPQHF TGTGCCAGCAGTGAAGCAACAGTTTATAGCAATCAGCCCCAGCATTTT
many NA 15 TRBJ2-3 TRBV6-1 CASSESLIRSDTQYF TGTGCCAGCAGTGAATCCTTGATTAGGTCTGATACGCAGTATTTT
once NA 15 TRBJ2-5 TRBV6-2/TRBV6-3 CASSYRGTVQETQYF TGTGCCAGCAGTTACCGCGGGACGGTCCAAGAGACCCAGTACTTC
many NA 12 TRBJ2-2 TRBV6-4 CASSSRTGELFF TGTGCCAGCAGTTCGAGAACCGGGGAGCTGTTTTTT
few NA 13 TRBJ1-4 TRBV2 CVGRRSANEKLFF TGTGTAGGGAGGCGTTCGGCTAATGAAAAACTGTTTTTT
few NA 15 TRBJ2-3 TRBV27 CASSLGGGDRVTQYF TGTGCCAGCAGTTTGGGGGGCGGGGATCGGGTTACGCAGTATTTT
NA NA 17 TRBJ2-5 TRBV27 CASSPKTGTLRAETQYF TGTGCCAGCAGCCCAAAGACCGGGACGCTCCGGGCAGAGACCCAGTACTTC
few TRBD2 15 TRBJ2-7 TRBV4-2 CASRRTSGTIYEQYF TGTGCCAGCAGGCGGACTAGCGGGACTATCTACGAGCAGTACTTC
many NA 13 TRBJ2-3 TRBV5-1 CASSLDGVDTQYF TGCGCCAGCAGCTTGGACGGGGTAGATACGCAGTATTTT
few TRBD1 14 TRBJ1-5 TRBV20-1 CSARDRVSNQPQHF TGCAGTGCTCGGGACAGGGTTAGCAATCAGCCCCAGCATTTT
NA TRBD1 16 TRBJ2-1 TRBV7-9 CASSLLGQGPYNEQFF TGTGCCAGCAGCTTATTGGGACAGGGTCCCTACAATGAGCAGTTCTTC
NA NA 14 TRBJ1-2 TRBV18 CASSPSTGYYGYTF TGTGCCAGCTCACCTTCGACAGGATACTATGGCTACACCTTC
NA NA 14 TRBJ1-1 TRBV18 CASSDSTMNTEAFF TGTGCCAGCTCAGACAGTACTATGAACACTGAAGCTTTCTTT
NA NA 14 TRBJ2-7 TRBV4-2 CASSQPGQSGEQYF TGTGCCAGCAGCCAACCCGGACAGTCGGGGGAGCAGTACTTC
NA TRBD1 17 TRBJ1-6 TRBV6-1 CASSLLSPGQHNSPLHF TGTGCCAGCAGCCTCCTATCTCCGGGACAGCATAATTCACCCCTCCACTTT
many TRBD2 17 TRBJ2-3 TRBV7-2 CASSLNGGAPSTDTQYF TGTGCCAGCAGCTTAAACGGGGGGGCACCTAGCACAGATACGCAGTATTTT
few TRBD2 15 TRBJ2-3 TRBV10-1 CASSVGLAGRDTQYF TGCGCCAGCAGTGTCGGACTAGCGGGGCGAGATACGCAGTATTTT
few NA 14 TRBJ2-3 TRBV7-9 CASSFQDATDTQYF TGTGCCAGCAGCTTCCAGGACGCCACAGATACGCAGTATTTT
few NA 13 TRBJ1-1 TRBV6-1 CASDWKGLTEAFF TGTGCCAGCGACTGGAAGGGGCTGACTGAAGCTTTCTTT
few NA 17 TRBJ2-3 TRBV6-5 CASSYKAYSSSTDTQYF TGTGCCAGCAGTTACAAGGCTTATTCCTCTAGCACAGATACGCAGTATTTT
NA TRBD2 16 TRBJ2-7 TRBV12-3/TRBV12-4 CASSLGGGAPRHEQYF TGTGCCAGCAGCCTAGGCGGGGGGGCCCCGCGCCACGAGCAGTACTTC